This TCR beta chain was captured in a study of cytomegalovirus exposure and HLA in healthy donors (dated by TCRdb to the late 2010s). Study-level background: In an earlier analysis of approximately 500 of the donors, 276 Gb of sequence data and 100 million or so unique TCR beta sequences from some 170 million T cells were reported. A separate validation cohort of over a hundred different subjects was used in addition to the 666-subject first cohort. All discovery cohort repertoires had been generated on a single sequencing platform. An early release that covered roughly 600 HLA-typed donors contained about 300 gigabases of sequencing data and tens of millions of unique TCR sequences. About five DR-DQ haplotypes were treated as single units for association and clustering because of strong linkage in the cohort. Among some 400 genotyped donors of the cohort, an average of approximately 220,000 unique TCR beta nucleotide sequences was sequenced per donor, of which 15% to 20% were non-productive. The study was designed to test whether signatures of past pathogen exposure could be identified by cataloging public T cell receptors. The T cell repertoires of under 700 subjects were profiled by immunosequencing and related to cytomegalovirus serostatus. An earlier analysis of fewer than 750 of the donors used high-throughput TCR beta sequencing to judge whether each TCR beta V gene segment behaved as functional or pseudogenic. Donor age, sex, ethnicity and CMV serostatus were compiled together with the repertoire data. Of the roughly 400 genotyped donors, 65% to 90% fell in the genetic ancestry cluster associated with self-reported Caucasian donors. The number of donors typed differed by locus, with 629-630 for A, B, C, DRB1 and DQB1, around 500 for DQA1, 600 to 610 for DPA1, and around 450 for DPB1. Rather than drawing on any new phenotypic data, the later analysis identified candidate immune exposures from TCR beta sequences and the way those sequences occurred across donors. Genome-wide SNP genotypes for about three fifths of the roughly 670 donors were used in a later genetic analysis, which treated that subset as a discovery cohort. The study combined high-throughput TCR immunosequencing, statistical association of individual TCRs with disease status, and machine learning to predict cytomegalovirus infection status. Class I and class II HLA loci were covered by the typing at four-digit resolution. A later analysis re-examined previously published TCR beta repertoires from more than 650 donors and added high-resolution HLA genotyping to investigate patterns of TCR occurrence.

The germline V gene (reference sequence) specifies LNHDA as CDR1 and SQIVND as CDR2. V is pared back by 8 bases and J by 5 bases, with 34 bases lying between the germline termini. Spanning cysteine to phenylalanine, the CDR3 consists of 20 amino acids. The retained sequence is limited to the CDR3, 60 bases, with the frame set at the first base. Concerning this clone itself: Its antigen is not yet known. Base qualities are missing; no much larger clone stands one base away.

The cohort consisted of hundreds of healthy bone marrow donors. All cohort members were sampled while nominally healthy, although unrecorded immune exposures were likely present. The donor tested CMV seronegative, placing the donor among the 350 to 400 seronegative members of the cohort. A peripheral blood sample was provided by each donor, and peripheral blood mononuclear cells were used for TCR beta sequencing. Genomic DNA was extracted from the blood cell samples with the Qiagen DNeasy Blood Extraction Kit. The library was made by the immunoSEQ multiplex PCR assay. The multiplex PCR relied on a mix of 60 forward primers for TCR Vbeta segments and 13 reverse primers for TCR Jbeta segments. Amplification of the CDR3 region of rearranged TCR beta genes was performed with a multiplex PCR assay on genomic DNA. The Illumina HiSeq System was used to sequence the amplified TCR beta libraries as 87-base-pair reads. The original pipeline was this. A later analysis counted about 80 million unique TCR beta chains across the 666 repertoires, and some 11 million of these chains were shared by at least two donors. To remove PCR and sequencing errors, raw reads were error-corrected and collapsed into unique sequences using a nearest-neighbor algorithm that merged closely related sequences. Alignment of CDR3 sequences to IMGT reference sequences was used to assign V, D and J gene segments. For a sequence to be retained, at least a six-nucleotide match to both a V gene segment and a J gene segment was required. A rearrangement counted as productive if the CDR3 had no stop codons and remained in frame with V and J, and every other rearrangement counted as non-productive. CDR3 was defined by IMGT convention, running from the second conserved V-encoded cysteine to the conserved J-encoded phenylalanine. The earlier analysis of a few hundred of the donors excluded any sequence lacking an unambiguous match to a single V gene segment. An earlier analysis of 500 to 600 of the donors classified V segments as functional when productive rearrangements were above 56.7% and as segregating when the standard deviation between donors was above 5%. A statistical classification framework was developed to diagnose cytomegalovirus status using the catalog of TCR beta chain sequences. A later analysis assigned V and J genes by comparing TCR nucleotide sequences with IMGT/GENE-DB human TR gene sequences. Using the TCRdist pipeline, a later analysis assigned CDR3 sequences along with most-parsimonious VDJ recombination scenarios. In a later analysis, every TCR beta chain was defined by the combination of its CDR3 amino acid sequence and its V-gene family, and reads without a unique V-gene family were dropped. A later analysis removed 550 to 700 highly shared, low-generation-probability nucleotide sequences to deal with suspected cross-contamination and a sequencing artifact. In a later analysis, a clonal expansion index for each public chain was calculated from normalized within-repertoire ranks of inferred template counts. In a later analysis, generation probabilities were computed with a VDJ recombination model fitted to out-of-frame rearrangements, and the resulting probabilities were checked against IGoR. Hypergeometric tests were used in a later analysis to score TCR-TCR, TCR-HLA and TCR-CMV co-occurrence, with a repertoire-size bias correction applied to the TCR pairs. In a later analysis, false discovery rates were estimated by permuting HLA or CMV assignments 20 times. A later analysis grouped co-occurring TCRs with DBSCAN, adding TCRdist sequence similarity when clustering within HLA-allele-positive subsets. Repertoires with fewer than 30,000 or more than 120,000 public chains were left out of co-occurrence clustering, as were five repertoires with anomalous nucleotide sharing. The source is immuneACCESS, and TCRdb retained only in-frame sequences with V and J called. Part of the clones is not carried over; for the studies checked, unresolved V genes explain less than half of this, and the remainder is unexplained. The DNA gave D and trimming, while V, J and clone size come from that table. The sample has more than 95,000 clones on record, 78% of them singletons. Around 3.6% of the sample lies in the top ten.

Points the paper makes about the study in general: A few of the identified cytomegalovirus-associated TCR beta chains were confirmed in vitro to be specific for cytomegalovirus antigens. Across donors, most TCR sequences were observed very rarely, whereas some public TCRs were present in many individuals. Because counts were too low, about 18 rarely observed V segments, including chromosome 9 orphons, were excluded from the earlier analysis of a few hundred of the donors. A total of 164 TCR beta chains were listed by the study as associated with cytomegalovirus. In an earlier analysis of fewer than 700 of the donors, most TCR beta V segments appeared in productive rearrangements about 87% or about 30% of the time, broadly matching IMGT annotations. A further reported finding was that TCR beta sequences accurately predicted the HLA-A and HLA-B alleles for most subjects in the first cohort. Because HLA typing was missing for some donors at each locus, association tests included only the typed subset. This cohort had only TCR beta chains sequenced, and the lack of alpha or paired-chain data limited which features could be detected. The presence/absence analyses assumed that sequencing depth was roughly uniform across donors, and that assumption may not be true. A later genetic analysis associated a missense DCLRE1C variant with V-gene and J-gene trimming of TCR beta chains, and an independent cohort replicated the association. Strong co-occurrence of HLA alleles, especially DR and DQ, made assigning TCR associations to individual alleles difficult. Compared with equally common non-associated chains, HLA-associated TCR beta chains in a later analysis were more clonally expanded and had lower generation probabilities. Cytomegalovirus status was reported to be diagnosed by the classifier with high specificity and sensitivity in both the original and validation cohorts. Some IMGT-functional V segments, including TRBV6-2 and TRBV6-3, could not be distinguished by the 87-base-pair reads and were therefore excluded. It was suggested by the authors that the approach could potentially be generalized to other disease states and immunological phenotypes. In a later genetic analysis, fewer N-insertions in productive TCRs were reported among donors in an Asian-associated ancestry cluster than the 666-donor mean. CMV serostatus was the only immune exposure information available for the cohort. A later analysis found that most CMV-associated TCR beta chains appeared HLA-restricted, with HLA associations seemingly driven largely by CMV exposure. In a later analysis, some 17,000 TCR beta sequences were associated with specific HLA alleles at a false discovery rate of 0.05. In a later analysis, TCR association rates were found to vary across HLA loci, with the most associated TCRs seen for DRB1 alleles and the fewest for HLA-C alleles. In a later analysis, several top co-occurrence clusters were reported to appear linked to parvovirus B19, influenza, CMV and Epstein-Barr virus. Correlated functional status among segregating V segments might reflect linkage disequilibrium, but an unknown experimental factor could not be ruled out. A cluster of highly shared sequence variants was judged likely to represent a technical artifact of the sequencing pipeline.

Material for sequencing was PBMCs. The chain links TRBV19 with TRBJ1-5; a tentative D call is TRBD1 (6 bases match). This receptor was taken from a man aged 40-49 years in good health and CMV-seronegative. Here is the DNA: TGTGCCAGTGGGGGACATCTTGTAAGTTATAGCATAAGTCGATATCAGCCCCAGCATTTT. Its coded protein is CASGGHLVSYSISRYQPQHF. Supplemented by the reference TRBV19 and TRBJ1-5 proteins around the CDR3, the complete variable domain is DGGITQSPKYLFRKEGQNVTLSCEQNLNHDAMYWYRQDPGQGLRLIYYSQIVNDFQKGDIAEGYSVSREKKESFPLTVTSAQKNPTAFYLCASGGHLVSYSISRYQPQHFGDGTRLSIL.